What follows are 9 T cell receptor beta chains derived from one specimen sequenced in a study of naive and memory T cell subsets. Study outcomes and limitations: Possibly reflecting memory cells re-expressing CD45RA, a few larger clonotypes occurred in naive repertoires, especially CD8.

For these receptors, no antigen is known. Two oligonucleotides, mixed equimolar, formed the beta constant-region primer covering TRBC1 and TRBC2. Ligated cDNA was amplified by four rounds of PCR with nested alpha and beta constant-region primers and SP2. Via MiXCR, TCRdb re-called the UMI-ligation and nested PCR reads, giving one row per CDR3 protein. In the table there are approximately 140,000 distinct CDR3 sequences, approximately 18% of which are singletons. The specimen sequenced was naive CD8+ T cells from blood. The receptors derive from a human donor in good health.

The chain combines TRBV29-1 with TRBJ2-7; 10 bases match TRBD1. Germline CDR1 is SQVTM and CDR2 is ANQGSEA. This CDR3 comprises 14 residues. The trim removed 5 bases at V and 6 bases at J, leaving 10 bases unmatched. The CDR3 loop is CSVSDRGRLSEQYF. CDR3 nucleotides: TGCAGCGTTTCCGACAGGGGGCGGCTCTCCGAGCAGTACTTC.

This clonotype was found a few times. CDR3 protein: CASSPSGYGSYEQYF. CDR3 sequence (DNA): TGTGCCAGCAGTCCTAGCGGTTACGGCTCCTACGAGCAGTACTTC. The chain has TRBV6-5 and TRBJ2-7, with 7 bases fitting TRBD2. The ends lost 5 bases at V and 0 bases at J; junction bases unmatched: 7. Germline assignment: CDR1 MNHEY and CDR2 SVGAGI. The CDR3 runs 15 residues.

The table lists this clonotype with a few counts. The chain has TRBV6-2 or TRBV6-3 and TRBJ1-5; weak D call: TRBD1 (5 bases). Trimming cost V 10 bases and J 1 base, with 20 bases left between them. Germline V gene data show CDR1 as MNHEY and CDR2 as SVGEGT. The CDR3 runs to 16 residues. In DNA form, the CDR3 reads TGTGCCACCAACCCGACAGCAGAACCAAGCAATCAGCCCCAGCATTTT. Its translation is CATNPTAEPSNQPQHF.

The gene calls are TRBV27 and TRBJ2-1; 7 bases align to TRBD1. Trimming removed 5 bases from V and 8 bases from J; junction bases left unmatched: 9. CDR1 MNHEY and CDR2 SMNVEV come from the germline V gene (reference sequence). CDR3 length equals 14 residues. This chain's CDR3 is CASSDDRVTDEQFF. CDR3 bases: TGTGCCAGCAGTGACGACAGGGTTACGGATGAGCAGTTCTTC.

As regards this clonotype: A read error may produce the germline difference seen at one junction end. This chain uses TRBV28 with TRBJ1-2; maybe TRBD1 (6 bases). From germline, CDR1 is MDHEN and CDR2 SYDVKM. The CDR3 consists of 13 residues. The CDR3, as DNA: TGTGCCAGCATAGGGGCGCAGGGGTATGTCTACACCTTC. It is translated as CASIGAQGYVYTF.

This clonotype was recorded a few times. The rearrangement uses TRBV3-1 and TRBJ2-7, with a possible D match to TRBD2 (6 bases). The germline V gene encodes CDR1 LGHDT and CDR2 YNNKEL (reference sequence). This CDR3 has 16 amino acids. V lost 4 bases to trimming and J lost 7 bases, with 23 bases between them. The CDR3 DNA follows: TGTGCCAGCAGCCCGATCCGGGACTCAATCGTCTCGGAGCAGTACTTC. This gives the protein CASSPIRDSIVSEQYF.

This clonotype was seen ten or more times. The chain uses TRBV4-1 and TRBJ1-5; TRBD1 aligns across 7 bases. In germline, CDR1 is MGHRA, CDR2 YSYEKL. With V trimmed by 1 base and J by 6 bases, 12 bases remained unmatched. The CDR3 length is 17 residues. The CDR3 loop is CASSQVWTGREGQPQHF. In nucleotides, the CDR3 is TGCGCCAGCAGCCAAGTGTGGACAGGTAGAGAAGGTCAGCCCCAGCATTTT.

This clonotype was seen only a few times. The chain joins TRBV6-2 or TRBV6-3 to TRBJ2-7; D gene ambiguous. Trimming took 4 bases from V and 2 from J, leaving 9 bases between them. The CDR3 is 13 amino acids. The germline V gene has CDR1 MNHEY and CDR2 SVGEGT. For the CDR3, the DNA is TGTGCCAGCAGTTCCTTATCGACCTACGAGCAGTACTTC. Translation gives CASSSLSTYEQYF.

The rearrangement links TRBV6-5 to TRBJ2-2; TRBD2 agrees at 10 bases. CDR3 length equals 19 residues. After removal of 0 bases from V and 3 bases from J, the junction contained 10 bases not matched to a gene. The germline V gene encodes CDR1 MNHEY and CDR2 SVGAGI. CDR3 region: CASSYSVLLAGEDTGELFF. Written as DNA, the CDR3 is TGTGCCAGCAGTTACTCGGTCTTGCTAGCGGGAGAGGACACCGGGGAGCTGTTTTTT.